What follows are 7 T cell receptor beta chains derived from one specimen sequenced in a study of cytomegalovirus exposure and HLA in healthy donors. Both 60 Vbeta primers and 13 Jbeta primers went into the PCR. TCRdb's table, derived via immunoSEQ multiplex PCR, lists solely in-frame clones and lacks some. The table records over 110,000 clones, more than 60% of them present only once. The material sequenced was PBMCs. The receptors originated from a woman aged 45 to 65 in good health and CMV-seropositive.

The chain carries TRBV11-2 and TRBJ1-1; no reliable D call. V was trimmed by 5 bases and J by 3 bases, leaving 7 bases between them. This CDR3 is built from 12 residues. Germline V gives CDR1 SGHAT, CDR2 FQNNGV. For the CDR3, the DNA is TGTGCCAGCAGCGACACAGACACTGAAGCTTTCTTT. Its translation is CASSDTDTEAFF.

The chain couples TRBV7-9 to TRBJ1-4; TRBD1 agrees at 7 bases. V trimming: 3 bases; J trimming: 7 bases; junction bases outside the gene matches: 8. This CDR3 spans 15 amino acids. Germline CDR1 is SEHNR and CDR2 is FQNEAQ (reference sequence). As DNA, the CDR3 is TGTGCCAGCAGCTTTAATTCAGGGGGTTCTGAAAAACTGTTTTTT. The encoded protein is CASSFNSGGSEKLFF.

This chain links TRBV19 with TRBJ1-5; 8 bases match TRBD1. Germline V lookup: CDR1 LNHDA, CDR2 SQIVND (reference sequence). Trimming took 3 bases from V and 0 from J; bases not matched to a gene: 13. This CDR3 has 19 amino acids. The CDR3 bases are TGTGCCAGTAGTATCCTTCCCCGGACAGGGAGAAGTAGCAATCAGCCCCAGCATTTT. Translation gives CASSILPRTGRSSNQPQHF.

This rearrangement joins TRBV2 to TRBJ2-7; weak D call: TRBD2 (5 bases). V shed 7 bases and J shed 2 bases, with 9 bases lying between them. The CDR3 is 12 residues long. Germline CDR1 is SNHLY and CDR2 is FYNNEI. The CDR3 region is CASKERTYEQYF. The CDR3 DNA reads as TGTGCCAGCAAAGAGCGGACCTACGAGCAGTACTTC.

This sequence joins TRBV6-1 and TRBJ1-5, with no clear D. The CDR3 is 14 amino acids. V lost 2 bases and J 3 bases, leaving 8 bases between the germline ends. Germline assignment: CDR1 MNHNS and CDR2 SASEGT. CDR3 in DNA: TGTGCCAGCAGTGAACCCGGGGTCAATCAGCCCCAGCATTTT. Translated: CASSEPGVNQPQHF.

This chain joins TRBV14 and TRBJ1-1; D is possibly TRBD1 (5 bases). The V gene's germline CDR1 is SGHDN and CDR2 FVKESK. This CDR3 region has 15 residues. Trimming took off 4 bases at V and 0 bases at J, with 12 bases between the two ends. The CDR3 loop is CASSRVGGLNTEAFF. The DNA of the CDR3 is TGTGCCAGCAGCCGGGTTGGGGGGTTGAACACTGAAGCTTTCTTT.

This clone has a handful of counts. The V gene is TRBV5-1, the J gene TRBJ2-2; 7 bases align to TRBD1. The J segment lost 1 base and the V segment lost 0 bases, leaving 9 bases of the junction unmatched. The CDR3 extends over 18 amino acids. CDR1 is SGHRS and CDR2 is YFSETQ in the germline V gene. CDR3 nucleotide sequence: TGCGCCAGCAGCTTGGTCCCCGGGACAGCTTTGAACACCGGGGAGCTGTTTTTT. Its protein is CASSLVPGTALNTGELFF.